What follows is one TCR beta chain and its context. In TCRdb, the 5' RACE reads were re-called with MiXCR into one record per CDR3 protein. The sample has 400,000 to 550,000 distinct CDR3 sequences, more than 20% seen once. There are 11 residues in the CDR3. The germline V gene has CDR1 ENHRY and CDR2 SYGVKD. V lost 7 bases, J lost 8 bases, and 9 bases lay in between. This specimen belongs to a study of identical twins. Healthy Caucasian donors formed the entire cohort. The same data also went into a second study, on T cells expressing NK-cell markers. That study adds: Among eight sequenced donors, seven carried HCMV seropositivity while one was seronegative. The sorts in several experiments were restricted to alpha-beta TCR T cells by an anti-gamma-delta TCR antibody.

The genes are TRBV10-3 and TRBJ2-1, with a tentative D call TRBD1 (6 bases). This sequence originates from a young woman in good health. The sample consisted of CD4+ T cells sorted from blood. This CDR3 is CAIKRTDEQFF. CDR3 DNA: TGTGCCATCAAAAGGACAGATGAGCAGTTCTTC.